This passage covers 15 T cell receptor beta chains from one sample sequenced in a study of blood T cell repertoires in COVID-19. Assay: immunoSEQ multiplex PCR; the TCRdb copy retains only in-frame clones and omits some. The sample records hundreds of thousands of clones, around nine tenths being singletons. Sequencing was performed on peripheral blood. Every receptor here comes from a human donor in a cohort sampled during active COVID-19.

The chain combines TRBV4-2 with TRBJ2-5, with 10 positions matching TRBD2. Germline trimming cut 0 bases from V and 1 base from J; bases unmatched to any gene: 8. Germline CDR1 and CDR2: LGHNA and YNFKEQ. The CDR3 length is 18 residues. The chain's CDR3 is CASSQDPLSGGPQETQYF. CDR3 DNA sequence: TGTGCCAGCAGCCAAGACCCCCTTAGCGGGGGGCCCCAAGAGACCCAGTACTTC.

V gene TRBV28 combines with J gene TRBJ2-7, with 7 bases aligning to TRBD2. The CDR3 extends over 14 amino acids. Per the germline V gene, CDR1 is MDHEN and CDR2 is SYDVKM. V lost 2 bases and J lost 5; bases outside the gene matches: 6. The CDR3 region is CASSLRREHHEQYF. The CDR3 region has the DNA TGTGCCAGCAGTTTAAGGCGGGAGCACCACGAGCAGTACTTC.

This rearrangement joins TRBV29-1 to TRBJ2-1; the D gene is possibly TRBD2 (7 bases). This CDR3 comprises 12 residues. The V gene lost 7 bases and the J gene lost 5 bases, with 12 bases spanning the gap. Germline values: CDR1 SQVTM, CDR2 ANQGSEA. The DNA for the CDR3 is TGCAGCGGGGGGGGCCTGCACAATGAGCAGTTCTTC. This translates into CSGGGLHNEQFF.

The rearrangement joins TRBV5-1 to TRBJ2-3; D is perhaps TRBD1 (6 bases). V dropped 5 bases and J dropped 4 bases, with 17 bases sitting between them. The V gene's germline CDR1 is SGHRS and CDR2 YFSETQ. CDR3 length: 15 amino acids. The CDR3 loop is CASSPNLDRPDTQYF. DNA of the CDR3: TGCGCCAGCAGTCCAAATTTAGACAGGCCAGATACGCAGTATTTT.

The chain uses TRBV24-1 and TRBJ2-7, with TRBD2 matching 11 bases. Germline trimming cut 4 bases from V and 2 bases from J; bases unmatched to any gene: 6. Per the germline V gene, CDR1 is KGHDR and CDR2 is SFDVKD. This CDR3 has 16 amino acids. The CDR3 nucleotides read TGTGCCACCAGTGACATAACTAGCGGGGGCCCCTACGAGCAGTACTTC. Translating it yields CATSDITSGGPYEQYF.

J is TRBJ2-5 and V is TRBV18, with TRBD2 matching over 8 bases. V shed 6 bases, J shed 5 bases, and the junction held 5 bases outside the gene matches. The CDR3 contains 13 residues. CDR1 and CDR2 from the germline V gene are KGHSH and LQKENI. The CDR3 reads CASSGGEAETQYF. The CDR3 nucleotides read TGTGCCAGCTCCGGGGGGGAAGCGGAGACCCAGTACTTC.

A remark on this clone: Other DNA sequences from this sample encode an identical CDR3 as well. The rearrangement links TRBV11-3 to TRBJ1-1; D is perhaps TRBD1 (5 bases). Germline V CDR1 and CDR2: SGHNT, YENEEA. The CDR3 sequence is 13 residues long. The V and J ends lost 5 bases and 1 base respectively, with 8 bases between them. The CDR3 region is CASSQGGNTEAFF. In nucleotides, the CDR3 is TGTGCCAGCAGCCAGGGTGGGAACACTGAAGCTTTCTTT.

The chain uses TRBV15 and TRBJ2-1; TRBD2 aligns across 7 bases. In germline, CDR1 is LNHNV, CDR2 YYDKDF (reference sequence). This CDR3 comprises 14 residues. Trimming cost V 0 bases and J 10 bases; bases outside gene matches: 6. CDR3 residues: CATSRESQRDEQFF. CDR3 coding DNA: TGTGCCACCAGCAGAGAATCCCAGCGGGACGAGCAGTTCTTC.

This chain uses TRBV7-9 with TRBJ1-1; TRBD1 might be the D (6 bases). The CDR3 has 15 residues. Germline V gene data show CDR1 as SEHNR and CDR2 as FQNEAQ (reference sequence). Trimming pared 5 bases from V and 2 bases from J, leaving 15 bases between. CDR3 region: CASSPRAGANTEAFF. CDR3 DNA sequence: TGTGCCAGCAGCCCCCGGGCAGGGGCCAACACTGAAGCTTTCTTT.

The chain carries TRBV30 and TRBJ1-1; D is unclear. Trimming removed 3 bases from V and 1 base from J, with 6 bases in between. The germline V gene has CDR1 GTSNPN and CDR2 SVGIG (reference sequence). The CDR3 runs to 12 residues. CDR3 nucleotides: TGTGCCTGGAGACAGAGGAACACTGAAGCTTTCTTT. It yields the protein CAWRQRNTEAFF. Using reference TRBV30 and TRBJ1-1 for the parts outside the CDR3, the full variable domain is SQTIHQWPATLVQPVGSPLSLECTVEGTSNPNLYWYRQAAGRGLQLLFYSVGIGQISSEVPQNLSASRPQDRQFILSSKKLLLSDSGFYLCAWRQRNTEAFFGQGTRLTVV.

This clone has just a few counts. The chain couples TRBV10-1 to TRBJ2-7, with D hard to call. The CDR3 length is 13 residues. V lost 0 bases, J lost 9 bases, and 12 bases lay in between. Germline CDR1 WNHNN, CDR2 SYGVQD (reference sequence). This chain's CDR3 is CASSESNPGVQYF. The CDR3 coding sequence is TGCGCCAGCAGTGAGTCGAATCCGGGTGTGCAGTACTTC.

The rearrangement links TRBV12-3 or TRBV12-4 to TRBJ2-7, with 12 positions matching TRBD2. The V and J ends lost 6 bases and 3 bases, in that order; junction bases with no gene match: 0. This CDR3 is 13 amino acids long. For the CDR3, the DNA is TGTGCCAGCAGACTAGCGGGGGGCTACGAGCAGTACTTC. Translated, it gives CASRLAGGYEQYF.

This chain connects TRBV3-1 (or the pseudogene TRBV3-2) to TRBJ2-3; TRBD2 matches 14 bases. Trimming took 1 base from V and 0 from J; bases not matched to a gene: 3. The CDR3 is 18 amino acids. Germline V lookup: CDR1 LGHDT, CDR2 YNNKEL (reference sequence). This CDR3 is CASSQGGLAGGSTDTQYF. The CDR3 bases are TGTGCCAGCAGCCAAGGTGGACTAGCGGGGGGTAGCACAGATACGCAGTATTTT.

The CDR3 region has the DNA TGTGCCTGGGAACAGCCGTATGGCTACACCTTC. Amino acids: CAWEQPYGYTF. This chain connects TRBV30 to TRBJ1-2; D unclear. Trimming left V 5 bases short and J 5 bases short, with 9 bases between. The CDR3 totals 11 residues. Germline-derived CDR1 and CDR2 are GTSNPN and SVGIG (reference sequence).

This chain connects TRBV3-1 (or the pseudogene TRBV3-2) to TRBJ2-7; D not certain. Trimming left V 0 bases short and J 5 bases short, with 11 bases between. Germline V gene data show CDR1 as LGHDT and CDR2 as YNNKEL (reference sequence). This CDR3 contains 14 residues. CDR3 region: CASSQDPDWNEQYF. The CDR3, as DNA: TGTGCCAGCAGCCAAGATCCCGACTGGAACGAGCAGTACTTC.